Shown below are 8 T cell receptor beta chains from a single sample sequenced in a study of blood T cell repertoires in COVID-19. The data were produced by immunoSEQ multiplex PCR, yet TCRdb's version contains in-frame clones alone and is incomplete. The table has roughly 140,000 clones, 65% to 90% seen once. Material for sequencing was peripheral blood. The receptors were sampled from a man between 50 and 59 years old with acute or convalescent COVID-19.

In its sample, this clone was seen once. The chain recombines TRBV19 with TRBJ1-2, with 8 nucleotides matching TRBD1. Per the germline V gene, CDR1 is LNHDA and CDR2 is SQIVND (reference sequence). V trimming: 7 bases; J trimming: 1 base; junction bases outside the gene matches: 8. The CDR3 is made up of 15 amino acids. The CDR3 DNA reads as TGTGCCAGTATCAGGTCGACAGGGGTTAACTATGGCTACACCTTC. Protein sequence: CASIRSTGVNYGYTF.

This chain uses TRBV5-5 with TRBJ1-1; a weak D match, TRBD1 (6 bases). The germline V gene encodes CDR1 SGHKS and CDR2 YYEKEE (reference sequence). V was trimmed by 4 bases and J by 7 bases, leaving 20 bases between them. This CDR3 spans 15 amino acids. The CDR3 region is CASSIHTTGDYEAFF. The CDR3 coding sequence is TGTGCCAGCAGCATTCATACGACAGGAGACTATGAAGCTTTCTTT. Using reference TRBV5-5 and TRBJ1-1 for the parts outside the CDR3, the full variable domain is DAGVTQSPTHLIKTRGQQVTLRCSPISGHKSVSWYQQVLGQGPQFIFQYYEKEERGRGNFPDRFSARQFPNYSSELNVNALLLGDSALYLCASSIHTTGDYEAFFGQGTRLTVV.

This sequence joins TRBV2 and TRBJ1-3, with TRBD1 matching over 9 bases. The CDR3 is 16 amino acids. Looked up from germline, CDR1 is SNHLY and CDR2 is FYNNEI. V shed 5 bases, J shed 3 bases, and the junction held 8 bases outside the gene matches. Here the CDR3 reads CASSSRRDRVGNTIYF. The CDR3 DNA is TGTGCCAGCAGTTCCCGCCGGGACAGGGTTGGAAACACCATATATTTT.

The rearrangement uses TRBV5-6 and TRBJ1-6, with a tentative D call TRBD1 (5 bases). In germline, CDR1 is SGHDT, CDR2 YYEEEE. The CDR3 is 15 residues long. V lost 2 bases and J 9 bases, leaving 15 bases between the germline ends. CDR3 protein: CASSFRVYDFSPLHF. In DNA form, the CDR3 reads TGTGCCAGCAGCTTCAGGGTTTACGATTTTTCACCCCTCCACTTT.

The chain is built from TRBV24-1 and TRBJ1-2, with a weak D call TRBD1 (5 bases). In germline, CDR1 is KGHDR, CDR2 SFDVKD. The V gene lost 9 bases and the J gene lost 3 bases, with 10 bases spanning the gap. The CDR3 totals 12 residues. CDR3 in amino acids: CATADSDYGYTF. DNA of the CDR3: TGTGCCACCGCAGACAGCGACTATGGCTACACCTTC.

The chain is built from TRBV25-1 and TRBJ2-5; 7 positions match TRBD2. The germline V gene has CDR1 MGHDK and CDR2 SYGVNS. The CDR3 length is 16 residues. V shed 3 bases, J shed 2 bases, and the junction held 9 bases outside the gene matches. The CDR3 region is CASSEGAGMGQETQYF. As DNA, the CDR3 is TGTGCCAGCAGTGAGGGAGCGGGAATGGGACAAGAGACCCAGTACTTC.

The chain uses TRBV5-4 and TRBJ2-7; tentatively, D is TRBD1 (5 bases). Per the germline V gene, CDR1 is SGHNT and CDR2 is YYREEE (reference sequence). V was clipped by 1 base and J by 4 bases, with 12 bases between them. This CDR3 is built from 14 residues. The CDR3 reads CASSLYFREYEQYF. CDR3 in DNA: TGTGCCAGCAGCTTGTACTTCAGGGAATACGAGCAGTACTTC.

This clone was detected only a few times. CDR3 sequence: CATSSNSNQPQHF. The CDR3 DNA sequence: TGTGCCACCTCTAGCAATAGCAATCAGCCCCAGCATTTT. The V call is TRBV24-1, the J call TRBJ1-5; D is undetermined. Per germline, CDR1 KGHDR and CDR2 SFDVKD. The length of the CDR3 is 13 residues. V was shortened by 9 bases and J by 0 bases, with 8 bases between the two germline ends.